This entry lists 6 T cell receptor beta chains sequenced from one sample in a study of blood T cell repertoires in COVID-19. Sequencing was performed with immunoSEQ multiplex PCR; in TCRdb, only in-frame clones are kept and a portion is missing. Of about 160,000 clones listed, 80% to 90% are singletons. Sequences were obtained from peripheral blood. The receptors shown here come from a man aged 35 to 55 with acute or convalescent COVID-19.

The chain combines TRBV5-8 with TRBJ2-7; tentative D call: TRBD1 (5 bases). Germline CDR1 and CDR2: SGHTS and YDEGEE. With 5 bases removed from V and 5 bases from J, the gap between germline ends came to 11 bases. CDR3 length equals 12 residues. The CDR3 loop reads CASRQTVDEQYF. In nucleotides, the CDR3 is TGTGCCAGCAGGCAGACAGTTGACGAGCAGTACTTC.

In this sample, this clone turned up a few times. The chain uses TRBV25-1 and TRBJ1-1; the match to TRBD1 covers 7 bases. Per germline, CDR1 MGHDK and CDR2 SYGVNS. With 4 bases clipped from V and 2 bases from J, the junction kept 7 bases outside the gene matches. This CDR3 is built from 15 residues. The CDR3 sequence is CASSAPGGTNTEAFF. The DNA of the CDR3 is TGTGCCAGCAGTGCCCCAGGGGGAACCAACACTGAAGCTTTCTTT.

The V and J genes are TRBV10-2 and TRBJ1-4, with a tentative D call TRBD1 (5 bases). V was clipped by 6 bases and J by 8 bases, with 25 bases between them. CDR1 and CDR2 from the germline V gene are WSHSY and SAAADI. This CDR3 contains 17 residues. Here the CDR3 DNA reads TGCGCCAGCAGCATAAGTCATTTTTTCGGGGGTGGGGAAAAACTGTTTTTT. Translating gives CASSISHFFGGGEKLFF.

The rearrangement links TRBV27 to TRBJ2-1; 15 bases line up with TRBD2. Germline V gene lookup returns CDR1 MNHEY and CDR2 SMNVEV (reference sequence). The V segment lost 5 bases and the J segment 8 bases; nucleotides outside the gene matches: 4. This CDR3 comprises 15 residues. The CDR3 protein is CASSPGLAGGDEQFF. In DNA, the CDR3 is TGTGCCAGCAGTCCGGGACTAGCGGGGGGCGATGAGCAGTTCTTC.

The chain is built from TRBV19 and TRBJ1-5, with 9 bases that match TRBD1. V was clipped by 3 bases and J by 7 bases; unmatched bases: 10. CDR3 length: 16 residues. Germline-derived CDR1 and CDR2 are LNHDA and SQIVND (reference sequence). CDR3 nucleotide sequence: TGTGCCAGTAGTATCCGACAGGGGGAGCATGGGCAGCCCCAGCATTTT. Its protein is CASSIRQGEHGQPQHF.

For the CDR3, the DNA is TGTGCCAGCAGTATCAGCCAGGGGGACATGAGAGGCTACACCTTC. It codes for CASSISQGDMRGYTF. This sequence joins TRBV2 and TRBJ1-2, with 7 nucleotides matching TRBD1. Germline V gene lookup returns CDR1 SNHLY and CDR2 FYNNEI. The V and J ends lost 5 bases and 8 bases, in that order; junction bases with no gene match: 14. This CDR3 contains 15 residues.